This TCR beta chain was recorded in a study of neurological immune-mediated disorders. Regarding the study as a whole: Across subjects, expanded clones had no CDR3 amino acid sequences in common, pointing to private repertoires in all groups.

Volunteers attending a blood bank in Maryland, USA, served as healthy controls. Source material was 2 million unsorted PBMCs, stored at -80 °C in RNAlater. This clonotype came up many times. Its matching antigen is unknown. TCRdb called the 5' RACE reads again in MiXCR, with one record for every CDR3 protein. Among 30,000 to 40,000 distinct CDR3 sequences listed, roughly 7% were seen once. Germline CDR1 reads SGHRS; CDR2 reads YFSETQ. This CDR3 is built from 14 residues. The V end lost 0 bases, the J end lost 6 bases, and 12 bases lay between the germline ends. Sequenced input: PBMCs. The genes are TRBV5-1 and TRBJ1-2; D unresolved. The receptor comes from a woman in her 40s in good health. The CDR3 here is CASSLEGLGNGYTF. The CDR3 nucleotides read TGCGCCAGCAGCTTGGAGGGATTAGGAAATGGCTACACCTTC.